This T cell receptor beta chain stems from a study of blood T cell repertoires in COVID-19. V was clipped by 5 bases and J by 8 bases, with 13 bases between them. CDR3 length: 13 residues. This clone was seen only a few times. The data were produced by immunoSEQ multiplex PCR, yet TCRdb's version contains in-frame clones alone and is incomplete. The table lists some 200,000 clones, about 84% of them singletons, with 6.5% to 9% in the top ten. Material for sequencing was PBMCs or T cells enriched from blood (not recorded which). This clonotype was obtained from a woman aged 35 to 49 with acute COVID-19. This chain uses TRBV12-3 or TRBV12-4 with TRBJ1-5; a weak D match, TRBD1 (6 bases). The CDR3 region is CASSTLQGKPQHF. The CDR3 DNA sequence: TGTGCCAGCAGTACGTTACAGGGTAAGCCCCAGCATTTT.